A single T cell receptor (beta chain) is shown here with its context. This sample is part of a study of blood T cell repertoires in COVID-19. Some clones are missing from TCRdb's copy, which holds only in-frame ones; the method was immunoSEQ multiplex PCR. The repertoire holds about 140,000 clones, over 75% seen once, with about 3.2% in the top ten. The germline gives CDR1 SGDLS, CDR2 YYNGEE. CDR3 length equals 14 residues. V shed 4 bases and J shed 10 bases, with 19 bases lying between them. Input material: peripheral blood. V and J are TRBV9 and TRBJ2-3; no definite D call. The origin of this receptor is a man aged 50-59 years with acute or convalescent COVID-19. The CDR3 bases are TGTGCCAGCAGCAAATCTCAAGTGGGCGACGCGCAGTATTTT. Amino acid sequence: CASSKSQVGDAQYF.